Each of the 20 T cell receptor beta chains below was sequenced from the same sample in a study of T cells in women clearing cervical HPV infection (dated by TCRdb to between 2018 and 2020). The library was produced with the immunoSEQ multiplex PCR assay. The clones in this table, taken by TCRdb from immuneACCESS, are in-frame only. Not every clone is retained; where verified, under half of the shortfall comes from an unresolved V gene, and the cause of the rest is unknown. For this sample, the table gives some 25,000 clones. The ten most abundant clones make up roughly 3.5% of the sample. The specimen was blood buffy coat. The receptors were sampled from a woman aged 18 to 75 with a cervical HPV16 infection that either progressed to CIN3+ or cleared (not recorded which).

Comments on this clone: The CDR3 end lies 3 residues beyond the end of the read and is filled in from the germline J gene. The V call is TRBV10-3, the J call TRBJ2-6; D remains ambiguous. Germline V gives CDR1 ENHRY, CDR2 SYGVKD. Trimming shortened V by 4 bases and J by 0 bases, and 16 bases separated the two germline ends. The CDR3 totals 18 residues. Partial CDR3 DNA: TGTGCCATCAGTGGGCCCCAACGGGTGCACTCTGGGGCCAACGTC. Its protein product is CAISGPQRVHSGANV. The whole CDR3 sequence is CAISGPQRVHSGANVLTF.

For this clone: Read data end 3 residues before the CDR3 end; the end is taken from the germline J gene. The chain uses TRBV6-2 or TRBV6-3 and TRBJ1-1; D possibly corresponds to TRBD1 (6 bases). This CDR3 region has 15 residues. V was shortened by 5 bases and J by 2 bases, with 15 bases between the two germline ends. In germline, CDR1 is MNHEY, CDR2 SVGEGT. The CDR3 bases that were read are TGTGCCAGCAGTCGGGACATTTATCGAAACACTGAA. The encoded protein is CASSRDIYRNTE. The whole CDR3 reads CASSRDIYRNTEAFF.

Of note for this clone: The CDR3 end lies 3 residues beyond the end of the read and is filled in from the germline J gene. The chain is built from TRBV14 and TRBJ1-2; 11 bases are shared with TRBD1. The V and J ends lost 1 base and 0 bases, in that order; junction bases with no gene match: 7. The CDR3 runs to 18 residues. Germline V CDR1 and CDR2: SGHDN, FVKESK. The CDR3 sequence: CASSQGRTGGFPNYGYTF. CDR3 DNA, as far as it was read: TGTGCCAGCAGCCAAGGAAGGACAGGGGGCTTTCCTAACTATGGC.

About this clone itself: The read terminates 3 residues ahead of where the CDR3 ends, so the germline J gene completes it. The gene calls are TRBV12-5 and TRBJ2-7; TRBD1 is a possible D gene (7 bases). CDR1 and CDR2 from the germline V gene are LGHNT and FRNRAP. This CDR3 is 16 amino acids long. Trimming took off 3 bases at V and 0 bases at J, with 15 bases between the two ends. CDR3 sequence reads: CASGFPQGGVSYEQYF. CDR3 DNA (partial): TGTGCTAGTGGTTTCCCCCAGGGGGGCGTCTCCTACGAG.

Note on this clone: The read is 3 residues too short to cover the CDR3 end, so that end is filled in from the germline J gene. This chain connects TRBV6-2 or TRBV6-3 to TRBJ2-7; 7 bases align to TRBD2. The CDR3 consists of 16 residues. Trimming at V came to 8 bases and at J to 3 bases, leaving 16 bases not matched to a gene. Germline V gene lookup returns CDR1 MNHEY and CDR2 SVGEGT. The CDR3 sequence: CASRRDSGTIYYEQYF. The covered CDR3 bases are TGTGCCAGCCGCCGCGACTCCGGGACTATCTACTACGAG.

As for this clone: The read stops 3 residues short of the end of the CDR3; the missing end is completed from the germline J gene. The chain combines TRBV29-1 with TRBJ2-7; D is unclear. Trimming left V 5 bases short and J 5 bases short, with 13 bases between. CDR3 size: 12 residues. Germline CDR1 SQVTM, CDR2 ANQGSEA. CDR3 loop: CSVRAPSDEQYF. The sequenced part of the CDR3 DNA is TGCAGCGTTCGAGCCCCCTCTGACGAG.

On this clone: The read halts 3 residues ahead of the CDR3 end, with the missing end drawn from the germline J gene. V gene TRBV19 combines with J gene TRBJ2-1; maybe TRBD2 (6 bases). The length of the CDR3 is 15 residues. V lost 6 bases, J lost 2 bases, and 14 bases lay in between. In germline, CDR1 is LNHDA, CDR2 SQIVND (reference sequence). The CDR3 reads CASSISGLPYNEQFF. The DNA read from the CDR3 is TGTGCCAGTAGCATCTCGGGACTCCCCTACAATGAG. The variable domain in full, completed from reference TRBV19 and TRBJ2-1, reads DGGITQSPKYLFRKEGQNVTLSCEQNLNHDAMYWYRQDPGQGLRLIYYSQIVNDFQKGDIAEGYSVSREKKESFPLTVTSAQKNPTAFYLCASSISGLPYNEQFFGPGTRLTVL.

On this clone itself: The sequenced fragment ends 3 residues before the CDR3 boundary, so the rest is inferred from the germline J gene. The chain recombines TRBV30 with TRBJ1-2; 7 positions agree with TRBD1. Germline CDR1 is GTSNPN and CDR2 is SVGIG (reference sequence). The CDR3 consists of 15 residues. This CDR3 is CAWSPPGQLPRGYTF. The sequenced part of the CDR3 DNA is TGTGCCTGGAGTCCACCGGGACAGCTTCCTCGCGGC.

Of note for this clone: Sequencing ends 3 residues short of the CDR3 end; the germline J gene provides the rest. The chain combines TRBV6-1 with TRBJ2-1; possibly TRBD2 for D (7 bases). The CDR3 has 18 amino acids. The V and J ends lost 1 base and 4 bases respectively, with 20 bases between them. CDR1 MNHNS and CDR2 SASEGT come from the germline V gene. The CDR3 DNA, read in part, is TGTGCCAGCAGTGAAGAGGGGGGGCCGCTAGCGCGGTACAATGAG. This encodes CASSEEGGPLARYNE. The entire CDR3 protein reads CASSEEGGPLARYNEQFF.

A word on this clone: The read gets to within 3 residues of the CDR3 end, and the germline J gene fills in the rest. The rearrangement links TRBV7-2 to TRBJ1-5, with a weak D call TRBD1 (6 bases). Germline-derived CDR1 and CDR2 are SGHTA and FQGNSA. CDR3 length equals 12 residues. The part of the CDR3 DNA that was read is TGTGCCAGCAGCTTTTTACAGGGACCC. Translation gives CASSFLQGP. The full CDR3 reads CASSFLQGPQHF.

In regard to this clone: The CDR3 end is not reached by the read, which stops 3 residues before it; the germline J gene fills it in. This chain connects TRBV18 to TRBJ2-7; 9 bases agree with TRBD1. Germline trimming cut 6 bases from V and 3 bases from J; bases unmatched to any gene: 9. Germline values: CDR1 KGHSH, CDR2 LQKENI. This CDR3 spans 15 amino acids. This chain's CDR3 is CASSQGTGTVYEQYF. Partial CDR3 DNA: TGTGCCAGCTCCCAAGGGACAGGGACAGTCTACGAG.

Turning to this clone: The read finishes 3 residues shy of the CDR3 end, and the germline J gene is used to complete it. The chain is built from TRBV7-9 and TRBJ1-5, with TRBD1 matching 7 bases. The germline CDR1 and CDR2 sequences are SEHNR and FQNEAQ (reference sequence). V was pared by 4 bases and J by 3 bases, with 6 bases of the junction left unmatched. The CDR3 is 15 amino acids. The DNA read from the CDR3 is TGTGCCAGCAGCTCATACAGGGGTAACAATCAGCCC. Translated, it gives CASSSYRGNNQP. The complete CDR3 reads CASSSYRGNNQPQHF.

Note on this clone: The DNA ends 3 residues before the CDR3 does, and the rest of the CDR3 is filled in from the germline J gene. This chain connects TRBV9 to TRBJ2-2; a weak D match, TRBD2 (6 bases). Looked up from germline, CDR1 is SGDLS and CDR2 is YYNGEE. The CDR3 is 15 residues long. V was shortened by 4 bases and J by 4 bases, with 14 bases between the two germline ends. The covered CDR3 bases are TGTGCCAGCAGCCGAGGACTAATCGGCACCGGGGAG. Protein product: CASSRGLIGTGE. The whole CDR3 protein is CASSRGLIGTGELFF.

To note about this clone: From the germline J gene comes the end of the CDR3, since the read stops 3 residues before it. The genes are TRBV30 and TRBJ2-3; the match to TRBD2 covers 7 bases. The CDR3 is 15 amino acids. V trimming: 2 bases; J trimming: 0 bases; junction bases outside the gene matches: 5. Germline CDR1 and CDR2: GTSNPN and SVGIG (reference sequence). The DNA read from the CDR3 is TGTGCCTGGAGTCGGACTAGGGCTAGCACAGATACG. Translating gives CAWSRTRASTDT. The full CDR3 protein reads CAWSRTRASTDTQYF.

Of note for this clone: The read comes to an end 3 residues before the CDR3 does, leaving the germline J gene to fill in the end. V gene TRBV5-1 combines with J gene TRBJ1-2; D ambiguous. Germline CDR1 and CDR2: SGHRS and YFSETQ. Trimming took 1 base from V and 1 from J, leaving 11 bases between them. The length of the CDR3 is 15 residues. CDR3 DNA, as far as it was read: TGCGCCAGCAGCTTGTATCCAGGCCATAACTATGGC. It is translated as CASSLYPGHNYG. From start to end, the CDR3 is CASSLYPGHNYGYTF.

Regarding this clone: The read halts 3 residues ahead of the CDR3 end, with the missing end drawn from the germline J gene. The chain carries TRBV7-3 and TRBJ1-3; TRBD1 matches 8 bases. The CDR3 runs 16 residues. Per germline, CDR1 SGHTA and CDR2 FQGTGA. CDR3 bases read: TGTGCCAGCACCATGACAGGGTCGCACTCGGGACAGGCT. This encodes CASTMTGSHSGQA. In full, the CDR3 reads CASTMTGSHSGQAIYF.

With respect to this clone: The read stops 3 residues short of the end of the CDR3; the missing end is completed from the germline J gene. The rearrangement joins TRBV20-1 to TRBJ2-1; TRBD2 is a possible D gene (6 bases). Germline CDR1 reads DFQATT; CDR2 reads SNEGSKA (reference sequence). The CDR3 length is 16 residues. V was clipped by 0 bases and J by 3 bases, with 15 bases between them. The CDR3 is CSARDIRGSDYNEQFF. The covered CDR3 bases are TGCAGTGCTAGAGATATTCGGGGGTCGGACTACAATGAG.

Of note for this clone: The read terminates 3 residues before the CDR3 end, so the remaining end is supplied by the germline J gene. The gene calls are TRBV5-1 and TRBJ2-7; 7 nucleotides agree with TRBD1. The CDR3 consists of 16 residues. V was pared by 1 base and J by 3 bases, with 10 bases of the junction left unmatched. The germline V gene encodes CDR1 SGHRS and CDR2 YFSETQ. CDR3 sequence reads: CASSLPRQGLFYEQYF. Incomplete CDR3 DNA: TGCGCCAGCAGCTTGCCCAGACAGGGCCTGTTCTACGAG.

In regard to this clone: The read is 3 residues too short to cover the CDR3 end, so that end is filled in from the germline J gene. The J gene is TRBJ1-1, the V gene TRBV5-1; a possible D gene is TRBD1 (5 bases). Germline-derived CDR1 and CDR2 are SGHRS and YFSETQ. CDR3 length: 12 amino acids. The CDR3 bases that were read are TGCGCCAGCAGCGGCGCAGGGCCTGGA. Residues: CASSGAGPG. The CDR3 in its entirety is CASSGAGPGAFF.

Regarding this clone: The sequenced fragment ends 3 residues before the CDR3 boundary, so the rest is inferred from the germline J gene. This chain uses TRBV7-2 with TRBJ1-2; D might be TRBD1 (6 bases). The CDR3 has 14 amino acids. The germline CDR1 and CDR2 sequences are SGHTA and FQGNSA. Trimming removed 3 bases from V and 4 bases from J, with 12 bases in between. The CDR3 sequence is CASSLDPGAYGYTF. The CDR3 bases that were read are TGTGCCAGCAGCTTGGATCCAGGGGCCTATGGC.